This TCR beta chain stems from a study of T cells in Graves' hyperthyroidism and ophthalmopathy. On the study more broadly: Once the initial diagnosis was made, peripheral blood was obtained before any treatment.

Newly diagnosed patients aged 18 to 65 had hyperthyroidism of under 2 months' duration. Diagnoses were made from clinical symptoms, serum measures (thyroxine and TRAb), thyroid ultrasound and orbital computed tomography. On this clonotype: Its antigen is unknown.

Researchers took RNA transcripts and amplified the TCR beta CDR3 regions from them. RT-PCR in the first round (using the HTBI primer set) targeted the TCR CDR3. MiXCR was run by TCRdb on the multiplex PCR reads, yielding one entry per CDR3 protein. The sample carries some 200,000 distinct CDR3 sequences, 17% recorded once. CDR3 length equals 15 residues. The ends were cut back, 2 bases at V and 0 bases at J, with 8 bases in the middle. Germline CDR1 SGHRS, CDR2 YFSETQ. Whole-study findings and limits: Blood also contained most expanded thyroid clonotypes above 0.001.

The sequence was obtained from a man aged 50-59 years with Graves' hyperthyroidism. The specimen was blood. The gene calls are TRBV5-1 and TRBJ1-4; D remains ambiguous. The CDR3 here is CASSFSTTTNEKLFF. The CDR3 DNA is TGCGCCAGCAGCTTTTCCACGACAACTAATGAAAAACTGTTTTTT. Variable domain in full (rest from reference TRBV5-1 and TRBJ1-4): KAGVTQTPRYLIKTRGQQVTLSCSPISGHRSVSWYQQTPGQGLQFLFEYFSETQRNKGNFPGRFSGRQFSNSRSEMNVSTLELGDSALYLCASSFSTTTNEKLFFGSGTQLSVL.